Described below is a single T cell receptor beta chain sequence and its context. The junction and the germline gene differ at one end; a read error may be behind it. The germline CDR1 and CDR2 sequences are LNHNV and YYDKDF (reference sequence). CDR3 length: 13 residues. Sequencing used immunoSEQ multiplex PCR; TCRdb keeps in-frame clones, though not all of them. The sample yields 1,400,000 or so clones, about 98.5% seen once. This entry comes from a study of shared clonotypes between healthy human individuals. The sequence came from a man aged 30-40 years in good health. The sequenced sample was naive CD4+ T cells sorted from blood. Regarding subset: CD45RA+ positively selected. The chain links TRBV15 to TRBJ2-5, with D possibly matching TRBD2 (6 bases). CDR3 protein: CATSRDGGDSWNF. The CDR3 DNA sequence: TGTGCCACCAGCAGAGATGGAGGGGACTCTTGGAACTTC.